Listed below are T cell receptor beta chains from one sample, sequenced in a study of T cells after yellow fever vaccination. TCRdb reprocessed the 5' RACE reads via MiXCR and lists one record per CDR3 protein. Among about 400,000 distinct CDR3 sequences listed, approximately 5.7% were seen once. The sequenced sample was PBMCs, obtained 5 days after the yellow fever booster vaccination. The receptors here all came from a man between 25 and 39 years old who received the YFV17D yellow fever vaccine. Both conserved end residues are trimmed from each CDR3.

>TRBJ2-7|TRBV7-2|14
ASSLFDMSSSYEQY
>TRBJ2-3|TRBV9|13
ASSASGGGSDTQY
>TRBJ2-1|TRBV20-1|14
SAPKGGLGTYNEQF
>TRBJ2-7|TRBV5-1|12
ASSLALEPYEQY
>TRBJ2-1|TRBV7-2|16
ASSLASLAGASYNEQF
>TRBJ1-4|TRBV27|11
ASSLEICEKLF
>TRBJ2-5|TRBV4-2|15
ASSQASTSGIQETQY
>TRBJ2-2|TRBV19|11
ASHGGNTGELF
>TRBJ2-5|TRBV28|13
ASSLTMEPQETQY
>TRBJ2-2|TRBV20-1|13
SARVADTRTGELF
>TRBJ2-3|TRBV28|14
ASTFGTSGRTDTQY
>TRBJ2-5|TRBV7-9|13
ASSIQWGVQETQY
>TRBJ2-5|TRBV2|11
AGEREGHETQY
>TRBJ2-5|TRBV11-1|13
ASSPGGLIQETQY
>TRBJ2-1|TRBV11-3|19
ASSPDPTGPSSESSYNEQF
>TRBJ2-1|TRBV29-1|8
SVELNEQF
>TRBJ1-3|TRBV20-1|13
SARDGTELGNTIY
>TRBJ2-2|TRBV20-1|11
SGLGHDTGELF
>TRBJ2-4|TRBV29-1|11
SVVPLVGNIQY
>TRBJ2-5|TRBV5-1|13
ASSYGTVVVETQY
>TRBJ1-5|TRBV19|14
ASSLSGTGGNQPQH
>TRBJ2-1|TRBV18|12
ASSPQRGYNEQF
>TRBJ2-1|TRBV6-2/TRBV6-3|14
ASSQSGTGLYNEQF
>TRBJ2-1|TRBV6-2/TRBV6-3|14
ASSYSGLAVYNEQF
>TRBJ2-5|TRBV5-1|10
ASGLGEETQY
>TRBJ2-1|TRBV29-1|12
SVIPGLAGDEQF
>TRBJ2-5|TRBV10-3|13
AISDRGTSQETQY
>TRBJ2-5|TRBV2|16
ASSEGSLTGWYQETQY
>TRBJ2-1|TRBV12-3/TRBV12-4|14
ASREDRGLDYNEQF
>TRBJ2-1|TRBV20-1|17
SARGGGLANPNPYNEQF
>TRBJ2-6|TRBV6-2/TRBV6-3|13
ASSYVITGANVLT
>TRBJ2-1|TRBV27|12
ASSLPQTRSEQF
>TRBJ2-3|TRBV29-1|12
SVEAQGRSDTQY
>TRBJ2-1|TRBV14|13
ASSRAALHSNEQF
>TRBJ1-1|TRBV19|14
ASSIGRRSGNTEAF
>TRBJ2-2|TRBV6-5|14
ASSYSRVANTGELF
>TRBJ1-3|TRBV3-1|14
ASSQKGRGSGNTIY
>TRBJ2-3|TRBV20-1|13
SAGAWGTLTDTQY
>TRBJ2-7|TRBV7-2|11
ASGPGRAVGRY
>TRBJ2-7|TRBV20-1|15
SAPSREASGSVNEQY
>TRBJ2-7|TRBV25-1|13
ASSEFQGGDYEQY
>TRBJ2-2|TRBV14|16
ASSHRRLAGAGTGELF
>TRBJ1-1|TRBV6-5|13
ASSYSRGPVGEAF
>TRBJ2-6|TRBV19|14
ASSYGGNFGANVLT
>TRBJ2-4|TRBV20-1|12
SAIVVPAKNIQY
>TRBJ2-1|TRBV19|11
ASSKLGWNEQF
>TRBJ2-1|TRBV9|13
ASSASGRDYNEQF
>TRBJ2-7|TRBV5-4|13
ASSINSGSTGEQY